This TCR beta chain was identified in a study of shared clonotypes between healthy human individuals. Study-level information: Plates per donor: three CD4 naive, three CD4 memory, two CD8 naive, one CD8 memory.

There are 12 residues in the CDR3. Looked up from germline, CDR1 is SGHRS and CDR2 is YFSETQ. Trimming took off 1 base at V and 7 bases at J, with 6 bases between the two ends. Repertoires were generated with immunoSEQ multiplex PCR, while TCRdb's copy carries only in-frame clones and drops some. The data show 2 million to 2.5 million clones, approximately 95% seen once. V is TRBV5-1 and J is TRBJ2-1; D remains ambiguous. This TCR was recovered from a man younger than 35 in good health. The sample was naive CD4+ T cells sorted from blood. Subset defined: CD45RA+ positively selected. CDR3 sequence reads: CASSLTRNEQFF. Written as DNA, the CDR3 is TGCGCCAGCAGCTTGACGAGGAATGAGCAGTTCTTC.